The sequence of this T cell receptor (beta chain) was determined in a study of blood T cell repertoires in COVID-19. Whole-study context: There were acute and convalescent COVID-19 samples, and they came from the United States, Italy and Spain. Sources were T cells, B-cell-depleted T cells, or PBMCs; the material itself was cDNA or gDNA.

Original methodology: Researchers report that nucleated cell counts were estimated from reference gene primer amplification. Using immunoSEQ multiplex PCR, the repertoire was profiled, and TCRdb retains in-frame clones only, with some absent. The DNA gave D and trimming, while V, J and clone size come from that table. The table records tens of thousands of clones, around 90% of them present only once. V shed 3 bases and J shed 6 bases, with 11 bases lying between them. CDR1 and CDR2 (germline): KGHSH, LQKENI. The CDR3 loop spans 13 amino acids. Sequencing used peripheral blood. The clonotype comes from a human donor in a cohort sampled during active COVID-19. V usage is TRBV18 and J usage is TRBJ1-2; D remains unclear. The CDR3 region has the DNA TGTGCCAGCTCACCGGCCTCCGGAGATGGCTACACCTTC. It specifies CASSPASGDGYTF. Filled out from reference TRBV18 and TRBJ1-2, the complete variable domain reads NAGVMQNPRHLVRRRGQEARLRCSPMKGHSHVYWYRQLPEEGLKFMVYLQKENIIDESGMPKERFSAEFPKEGPSILRIQQVVRGDSAAYFCASSPASGDGYTFGSGTRLTVV.